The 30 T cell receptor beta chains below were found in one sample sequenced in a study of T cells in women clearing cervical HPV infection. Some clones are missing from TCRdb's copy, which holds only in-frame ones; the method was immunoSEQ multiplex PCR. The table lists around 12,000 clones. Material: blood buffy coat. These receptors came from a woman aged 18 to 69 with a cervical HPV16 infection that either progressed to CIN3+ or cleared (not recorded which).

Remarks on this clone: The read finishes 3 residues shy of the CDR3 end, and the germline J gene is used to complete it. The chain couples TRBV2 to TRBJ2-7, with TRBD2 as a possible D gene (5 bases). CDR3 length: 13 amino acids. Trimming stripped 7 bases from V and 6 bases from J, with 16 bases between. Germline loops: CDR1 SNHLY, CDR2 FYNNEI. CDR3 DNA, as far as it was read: TGTGCCAGCACCGGGGTGGCCTCAGGCGAG. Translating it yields CASTGVASGE. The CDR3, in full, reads CASTGVASGEQYF. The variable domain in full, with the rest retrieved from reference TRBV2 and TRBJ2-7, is EPEVTQTPSHQVTQMGQEVILRCVPISNHLYFYWYRQILGQKVEFLVSFYNNEISEKSEIFDDQFSVERPDGSNFTLKIRSTKLEDSAMYFCASTGVASGEQYFGPGTRLTVT.

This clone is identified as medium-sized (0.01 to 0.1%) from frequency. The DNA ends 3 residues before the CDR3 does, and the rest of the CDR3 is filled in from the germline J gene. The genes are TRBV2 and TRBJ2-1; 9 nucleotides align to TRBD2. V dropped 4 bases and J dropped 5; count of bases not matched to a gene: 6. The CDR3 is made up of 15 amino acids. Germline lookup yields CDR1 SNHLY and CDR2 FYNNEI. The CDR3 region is CASSVGLASHNEQFF. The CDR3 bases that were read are TGTGCCAGCAGTGTTGGACTAGCGTCCCACAATGAG.

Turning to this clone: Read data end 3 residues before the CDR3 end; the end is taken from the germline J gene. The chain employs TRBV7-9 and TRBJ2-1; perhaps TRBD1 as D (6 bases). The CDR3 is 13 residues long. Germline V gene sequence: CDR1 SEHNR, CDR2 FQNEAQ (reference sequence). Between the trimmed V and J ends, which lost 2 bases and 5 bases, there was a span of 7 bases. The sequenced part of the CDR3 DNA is TGTGCCAGCAGCTTAACAGGGCACAATGAG. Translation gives CASSLTGHNE. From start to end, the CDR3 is CASSLTGHNEQFF.

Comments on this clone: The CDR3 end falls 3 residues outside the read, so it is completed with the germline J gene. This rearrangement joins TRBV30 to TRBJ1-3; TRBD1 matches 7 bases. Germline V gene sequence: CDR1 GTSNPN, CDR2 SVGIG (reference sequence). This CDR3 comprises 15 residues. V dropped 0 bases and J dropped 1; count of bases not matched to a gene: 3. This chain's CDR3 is CAWSVYRGSGNTIYF. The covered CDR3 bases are TGTGCCTGGAGTGTTTACAGGGGATCTGGAAACACC.

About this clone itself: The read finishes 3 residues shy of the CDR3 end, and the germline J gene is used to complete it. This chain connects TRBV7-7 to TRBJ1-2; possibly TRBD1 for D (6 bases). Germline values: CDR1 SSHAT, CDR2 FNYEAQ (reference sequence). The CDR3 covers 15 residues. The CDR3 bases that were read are TGTGCCAGCAGCTTATCGGGGGGCTCCTACAATGAC. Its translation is CASSLSGGSYND. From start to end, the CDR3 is CASSLSGGSYNDYTF.

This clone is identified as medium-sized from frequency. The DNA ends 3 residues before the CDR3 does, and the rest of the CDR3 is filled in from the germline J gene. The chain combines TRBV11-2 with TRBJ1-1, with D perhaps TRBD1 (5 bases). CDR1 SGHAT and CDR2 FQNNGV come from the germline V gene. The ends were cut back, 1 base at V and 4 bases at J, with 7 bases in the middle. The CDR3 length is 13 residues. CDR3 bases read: TGTGCCAGCAGCTTAGGGGGCCGCACTGAA. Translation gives CASSLGGRTE. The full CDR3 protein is CASSLGGRTEAFF.

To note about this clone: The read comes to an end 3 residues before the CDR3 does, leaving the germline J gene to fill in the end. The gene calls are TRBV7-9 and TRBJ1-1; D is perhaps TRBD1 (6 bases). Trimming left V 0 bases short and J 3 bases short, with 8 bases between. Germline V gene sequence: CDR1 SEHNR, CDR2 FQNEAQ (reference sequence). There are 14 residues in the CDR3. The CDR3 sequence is CASSLARTDTEAFF. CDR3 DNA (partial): TGTGCCAGCAGCTTAGCAAGGACAGACACTGAA.

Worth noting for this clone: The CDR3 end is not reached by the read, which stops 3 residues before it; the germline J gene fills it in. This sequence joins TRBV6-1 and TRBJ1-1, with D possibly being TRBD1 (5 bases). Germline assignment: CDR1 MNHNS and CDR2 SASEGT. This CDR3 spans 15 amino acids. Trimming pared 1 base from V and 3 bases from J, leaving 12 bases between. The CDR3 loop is CASSEGAGVDTEAFF. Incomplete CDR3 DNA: TGTGCCAGCAGTGAAGGGGCGGGGGTGGACACTGAA.

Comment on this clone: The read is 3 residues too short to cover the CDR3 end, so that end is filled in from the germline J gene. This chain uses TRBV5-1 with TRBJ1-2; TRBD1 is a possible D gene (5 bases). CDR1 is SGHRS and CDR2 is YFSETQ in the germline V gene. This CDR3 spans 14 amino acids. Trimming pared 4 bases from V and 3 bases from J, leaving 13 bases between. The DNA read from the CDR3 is TGCGCCAGCAGCACGGGGGGAGGTGACTATGGC. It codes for CASSTGGGDYG. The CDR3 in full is CASSTGGGDYGYTF.

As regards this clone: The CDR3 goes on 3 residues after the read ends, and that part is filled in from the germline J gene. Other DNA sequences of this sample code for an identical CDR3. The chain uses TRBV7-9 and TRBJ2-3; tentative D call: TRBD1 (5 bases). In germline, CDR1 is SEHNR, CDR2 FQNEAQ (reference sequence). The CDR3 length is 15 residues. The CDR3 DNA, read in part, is TGTGCCAGCAGCTTAGCGCAGGGATTGGTGGAGACG. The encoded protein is CASSLAQGLVET. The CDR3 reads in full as CASSLAQGLVETQYF.

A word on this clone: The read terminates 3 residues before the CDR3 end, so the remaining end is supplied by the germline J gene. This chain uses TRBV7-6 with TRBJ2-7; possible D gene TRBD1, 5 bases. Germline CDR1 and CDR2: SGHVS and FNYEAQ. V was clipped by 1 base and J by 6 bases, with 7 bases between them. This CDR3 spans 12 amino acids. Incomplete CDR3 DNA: TGTGCCAGCAGCTTAGGGGGCGGCGAG. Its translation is CASSLGGGE. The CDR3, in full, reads CASSLGGGEQYF.

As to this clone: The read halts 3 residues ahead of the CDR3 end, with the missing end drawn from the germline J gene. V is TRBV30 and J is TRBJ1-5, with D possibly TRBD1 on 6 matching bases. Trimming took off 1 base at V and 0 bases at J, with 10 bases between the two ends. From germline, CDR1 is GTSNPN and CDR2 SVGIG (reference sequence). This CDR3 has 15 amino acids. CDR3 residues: CAWSAGQHSNQPQHF. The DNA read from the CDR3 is TGTGCCTGGAGTGCGGGACAACATAGCAATCAGCCC. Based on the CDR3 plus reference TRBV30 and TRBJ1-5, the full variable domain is SQTIHQWPATLVQPVGSPLSLECTVEGTSNPNLYWYRQAAGRGLQLLFYSVGIGQISSEVPQNLSASRPQDRQFILSSKKLLLSDSGFYLCAWSAGQHSNQPQHFGDGTRLSIL.

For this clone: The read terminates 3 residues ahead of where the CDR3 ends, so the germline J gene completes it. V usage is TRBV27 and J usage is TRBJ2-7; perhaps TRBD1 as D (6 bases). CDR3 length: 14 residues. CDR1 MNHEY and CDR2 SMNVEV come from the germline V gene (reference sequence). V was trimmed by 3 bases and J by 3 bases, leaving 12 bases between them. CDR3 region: CASSFSTGFYEQYF. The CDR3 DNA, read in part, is TGTGCCAGCAGTTTCTCGACAGGATTCTACGAG.

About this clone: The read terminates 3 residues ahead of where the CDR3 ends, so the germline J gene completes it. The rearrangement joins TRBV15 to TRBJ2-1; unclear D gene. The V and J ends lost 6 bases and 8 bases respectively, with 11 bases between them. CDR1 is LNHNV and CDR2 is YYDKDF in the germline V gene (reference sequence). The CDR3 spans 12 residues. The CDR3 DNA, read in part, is TGTGCCACCAGGGGCCAGCTATATGAG. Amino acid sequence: CATRGQLYE. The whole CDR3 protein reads CATRGQLYEQFF.

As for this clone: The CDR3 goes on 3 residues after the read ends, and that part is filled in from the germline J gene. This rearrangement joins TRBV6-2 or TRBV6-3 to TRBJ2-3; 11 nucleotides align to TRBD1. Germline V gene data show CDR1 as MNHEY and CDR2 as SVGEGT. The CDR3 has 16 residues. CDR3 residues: CASTEDRGRSNQPQYF. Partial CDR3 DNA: TGTGCCAGCACCGAGGACAGGGGGCGAAGCAATCAGCCG.

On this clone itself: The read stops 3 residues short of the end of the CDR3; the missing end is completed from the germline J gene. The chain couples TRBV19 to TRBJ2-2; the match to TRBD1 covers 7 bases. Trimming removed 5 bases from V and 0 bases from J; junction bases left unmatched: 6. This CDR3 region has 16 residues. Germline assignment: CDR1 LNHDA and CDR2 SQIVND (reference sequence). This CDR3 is CASSPWDSANTGELFF. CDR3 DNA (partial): TGTGCCAGTAGTCCCTGGGACAGCGCGAACACCGGGGAG. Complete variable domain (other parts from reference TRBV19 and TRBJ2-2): DGGITQSPKYLFRKEGQNVTLSCEQNLNHDAMYWYRQDPGQGLRLIYYSQIVNDFQKGDIAEGYSVSREKKESFPLTVTSAQKNPTAFYLCASSPWDSANTGELFFGEGSRLTVL.

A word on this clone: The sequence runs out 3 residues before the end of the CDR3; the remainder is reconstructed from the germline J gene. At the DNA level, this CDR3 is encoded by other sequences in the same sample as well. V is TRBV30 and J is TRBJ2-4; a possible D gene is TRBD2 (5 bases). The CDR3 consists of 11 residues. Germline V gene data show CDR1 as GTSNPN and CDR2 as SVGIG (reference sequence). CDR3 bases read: TGTGCCTGGAGTGTAACTAGTGGT. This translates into CAWSVTSG. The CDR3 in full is CAWSVTSGQYF.

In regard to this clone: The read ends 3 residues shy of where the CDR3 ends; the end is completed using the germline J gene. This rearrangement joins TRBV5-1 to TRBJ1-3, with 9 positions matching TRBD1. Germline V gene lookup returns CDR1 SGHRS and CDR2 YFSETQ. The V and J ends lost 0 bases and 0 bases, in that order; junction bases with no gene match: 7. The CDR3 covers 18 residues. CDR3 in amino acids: CASSLGAGTGPSGNTIYF. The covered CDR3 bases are TGCGCCAGCAGCTTGGGCGCCGGGACAGGGCCCTCTGGAAACACC.

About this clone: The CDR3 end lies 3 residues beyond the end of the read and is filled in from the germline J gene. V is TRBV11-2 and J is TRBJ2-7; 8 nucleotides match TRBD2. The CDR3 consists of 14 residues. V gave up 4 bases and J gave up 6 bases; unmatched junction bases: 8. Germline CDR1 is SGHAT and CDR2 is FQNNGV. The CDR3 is CASSSSGLVFEQYF. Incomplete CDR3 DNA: TGTGCCAGCAGCTCATCGGGACTAGTCTTCGAG. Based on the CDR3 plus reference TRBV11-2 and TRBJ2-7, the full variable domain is EAGVAQSPRYKIIEKRQSVAFWCNPISGHATLYWYQQILGQGPKLLIQFQNNGVVDDSQLPKDRFSAERLKGVDSTLKIQPAKLEDSAVYLCASSSSGLVFEQYFGPGTRLTVT.

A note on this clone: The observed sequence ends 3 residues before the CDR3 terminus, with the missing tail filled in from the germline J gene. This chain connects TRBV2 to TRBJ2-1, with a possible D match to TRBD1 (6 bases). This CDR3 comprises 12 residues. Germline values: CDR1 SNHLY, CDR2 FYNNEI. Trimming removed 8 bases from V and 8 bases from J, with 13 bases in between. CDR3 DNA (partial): TGTGCCAGCGACTTCTCAGGGGATGAG. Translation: CASDFSGDE. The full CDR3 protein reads CASDFSGDEQFF.

CDR3 DNA (partial): TGTGCCAGCAGAGACACCTCTCTTAGCAATCAGCCC. The encoded protein is CASRDTSLSNQP. The whole CDR3 reads CASRDTSLSNQPQHF. The rearrangement links TRBV6-2 or TRBV6-3 to TRBJ1-5, with no clear D. The sequenced fragment ends 3 residues before the CDR3 boundary, so the rest is inferred from the germline J gene. Trimming shortened V by 6 bases and J by 0 bases, and 12 bases separated the two germline ends. Germline CDR1 and CDR2: MNHEY and SVGEGT. This CDR3 is built from 15 residues.

This CDR3 is CSVVSPGTTNTEAFF. CDR3 bases read: TGCAGCGTTGTGTCTCCCGGGACAACAAACACTGAA. The chain links TRBV29-1 to TRBJ1-1; the D gene is possibly TRBD1 (6 bases). Coverage ceases 3 residues before the CDR3 finishes, and the germline J gene fills in the end. The CDR3 is 15 amino acids. CDR1 is SQVTM, CDR2 ANQGSEA, per germline. V was shortened by 4 bases and J by 2 bases, with 17 bases between the two germline ends.

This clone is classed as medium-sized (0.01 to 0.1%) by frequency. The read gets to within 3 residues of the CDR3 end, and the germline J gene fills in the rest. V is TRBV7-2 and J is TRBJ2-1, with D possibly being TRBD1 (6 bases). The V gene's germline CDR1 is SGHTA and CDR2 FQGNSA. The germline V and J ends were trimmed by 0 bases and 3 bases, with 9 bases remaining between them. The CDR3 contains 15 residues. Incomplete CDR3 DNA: TGTGCCAGCAGCTTAGCGAGGACAGACTACAATGAG. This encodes CASSLARTDYNE. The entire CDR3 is CASSLARTDYNEQFF.

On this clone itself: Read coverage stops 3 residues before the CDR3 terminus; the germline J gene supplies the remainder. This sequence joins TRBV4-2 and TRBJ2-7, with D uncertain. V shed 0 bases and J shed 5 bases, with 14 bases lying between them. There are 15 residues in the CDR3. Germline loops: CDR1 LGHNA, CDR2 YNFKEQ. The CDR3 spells CASSQDSLLADEQYF. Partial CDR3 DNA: TGTGCCAGCAGCCAAGATTCGCTCCTGGCGGACGAG.

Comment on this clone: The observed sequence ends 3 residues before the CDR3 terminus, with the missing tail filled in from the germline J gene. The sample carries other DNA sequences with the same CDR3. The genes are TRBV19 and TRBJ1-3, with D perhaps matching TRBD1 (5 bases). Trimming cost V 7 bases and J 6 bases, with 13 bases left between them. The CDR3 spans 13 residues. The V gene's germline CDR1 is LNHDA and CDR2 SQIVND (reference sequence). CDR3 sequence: CASKTGMENTIYF. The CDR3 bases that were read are TGTGCCAGTAAAACAGGAATGGAAAACACC.

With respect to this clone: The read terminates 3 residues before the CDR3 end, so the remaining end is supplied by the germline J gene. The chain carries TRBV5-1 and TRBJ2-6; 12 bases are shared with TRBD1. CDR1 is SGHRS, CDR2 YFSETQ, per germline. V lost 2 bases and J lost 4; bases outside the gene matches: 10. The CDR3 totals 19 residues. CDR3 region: CASSLNPGQGALGANVLTF. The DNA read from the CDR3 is TGCGCCAGCAGCTTAAATCCGGGACAGGGGGCGCTGGGGGCCAACGTC.

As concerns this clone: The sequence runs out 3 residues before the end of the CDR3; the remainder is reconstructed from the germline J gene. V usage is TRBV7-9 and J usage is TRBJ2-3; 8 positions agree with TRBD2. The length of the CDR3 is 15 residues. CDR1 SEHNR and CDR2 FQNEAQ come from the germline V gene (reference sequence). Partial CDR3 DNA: TGTGCCAGCAGCTTACTACTAGCGGCCCAAGAGACG. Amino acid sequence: CASSLLLAAQET. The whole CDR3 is CASSLLLAAQETQYF.

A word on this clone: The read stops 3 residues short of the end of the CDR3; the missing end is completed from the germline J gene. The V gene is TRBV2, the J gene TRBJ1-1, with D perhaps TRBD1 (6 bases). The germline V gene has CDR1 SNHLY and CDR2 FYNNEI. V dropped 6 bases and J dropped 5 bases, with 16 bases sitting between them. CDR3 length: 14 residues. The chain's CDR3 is CASSLSGVLTEAFF. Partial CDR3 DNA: TGTGCCAGCAGCCTATCAGGGGTATTGACTGAA. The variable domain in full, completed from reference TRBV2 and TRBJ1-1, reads EPEVTQTPSHQVTQMGQEVILRCVPISNHLYFYWYRQILGQKVEFLVSFYNNEISEKSEIFDDQFSVERPDGSNFTLKIRSTKLEDSAMYFCASSLSGVLTEAFFGQGTRLTVV.

The covered CDR3 bases are TGTGCCAGCAGCCGAGGGTCTTACAATGAG. Translating gives CASSRGSYNE. The CDR3 as a whole reads CASSRGSYNEQFF. The chain employs TRBV7-2 and TRBJ2-1; tentative D call: TRBD2 (5 bases). Read data end 3 residues before the CDR3 end; the end is taken from the germline J gene. This CDR3 has 13 residues. Trimming took off 5 bases at V and 4 bases at J, with 9 bases between the two ends. Per the germline V gene, CDR1 is SGHTA and CDR2 is FQGNSA.

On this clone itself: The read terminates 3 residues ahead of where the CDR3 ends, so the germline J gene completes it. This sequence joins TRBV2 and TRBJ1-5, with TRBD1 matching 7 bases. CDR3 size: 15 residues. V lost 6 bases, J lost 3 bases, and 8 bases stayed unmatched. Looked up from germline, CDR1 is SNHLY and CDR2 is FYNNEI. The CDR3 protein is CASRATGRNNQPQHF. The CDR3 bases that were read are TGTGCCAGCAGGGCGACAGGGCGCAACAATCAGCCC.